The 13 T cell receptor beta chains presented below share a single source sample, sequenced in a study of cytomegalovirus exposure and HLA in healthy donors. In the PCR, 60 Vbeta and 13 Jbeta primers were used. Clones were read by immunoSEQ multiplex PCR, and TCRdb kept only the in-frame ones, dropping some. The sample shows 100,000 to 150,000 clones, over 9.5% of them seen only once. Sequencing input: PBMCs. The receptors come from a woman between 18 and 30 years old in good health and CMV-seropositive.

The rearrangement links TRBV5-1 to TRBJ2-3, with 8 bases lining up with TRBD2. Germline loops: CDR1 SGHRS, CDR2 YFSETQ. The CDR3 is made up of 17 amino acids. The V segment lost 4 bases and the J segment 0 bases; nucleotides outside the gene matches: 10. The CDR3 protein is CASSKRETGGSTDTQYF. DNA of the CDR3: TGCGCCAGCAGCAAGCGGGAGACGGGGGGTAGCACAGATACGCAGTATTTT.

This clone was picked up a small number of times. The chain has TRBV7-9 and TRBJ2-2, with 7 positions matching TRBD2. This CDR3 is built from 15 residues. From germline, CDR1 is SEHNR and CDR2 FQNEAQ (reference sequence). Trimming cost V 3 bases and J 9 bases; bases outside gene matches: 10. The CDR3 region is CASSLGASGARELFF. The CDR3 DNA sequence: TGTGCCAGCAGCTTGGGCGCTAGCGGAGCCCGGGAGCTGTTTTTT.

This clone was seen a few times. For the CDR3, the DNA is TGTGCCTGGAGTAGGAGGACAGTGACCCACCAGTACTTC. It is translated as CAWSRRTVTHQYF. The chain couples TRBV30 to TRBJ2-7; tentatively, D is TRBD1 (6 bases). With 2 bases removed from V and 10 bases from J, the gap between germline ends came to 18 bases. There are 13 residues in the CDR3. Germline V gene data show CDR1 as GTSNPN and CDR2 as SVGIG (reference sequence).

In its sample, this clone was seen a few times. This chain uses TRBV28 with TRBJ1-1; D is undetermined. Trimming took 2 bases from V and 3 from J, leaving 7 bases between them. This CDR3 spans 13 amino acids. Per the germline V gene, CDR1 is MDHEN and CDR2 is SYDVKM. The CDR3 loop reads CASSLRGDTEAFF. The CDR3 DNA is TGTGCCAGCAGTTTAAGAGGTGACACTGAAGCTTTCTTT.

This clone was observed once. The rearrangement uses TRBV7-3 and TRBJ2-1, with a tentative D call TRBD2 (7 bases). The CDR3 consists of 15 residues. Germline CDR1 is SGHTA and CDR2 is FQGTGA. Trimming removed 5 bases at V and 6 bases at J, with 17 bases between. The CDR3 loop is CASSPPGGAPNEQFF. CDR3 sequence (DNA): TGTGCCAGCAGCCCCCCGGGGGGCGCCCCCAATGAGCAGTTCTTC.

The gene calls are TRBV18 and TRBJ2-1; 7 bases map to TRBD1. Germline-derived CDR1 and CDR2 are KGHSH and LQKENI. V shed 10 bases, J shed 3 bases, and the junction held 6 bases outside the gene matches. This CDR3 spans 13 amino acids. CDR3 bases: TGTGCCACATCCGGGACAGACTACAATGAGCAGTTCTTC. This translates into CATSGTDYNEQFF. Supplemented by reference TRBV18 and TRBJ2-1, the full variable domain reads NAGVMQNPRHLVRRRGQEARLRCSPMKGHSHVYWYRQLPEEGLKFMVYLQKENIIDESGMPKERFSAEFPKEGPSILRIQQVVRGDSAAYFCATSGTDYNEQFFGPGTRLTVL.

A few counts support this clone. CDR3 bases: TGTGCCAGCACCCAATACAATGAGCAGTTCTTC. Encoded protein: CASTQYNEQFF. The chain combines TRBV7-9 with TRBJ2-1; D uncertain. The CDR3 covers 11 residues. With 7 bases removed from V and 4 bases from J, the gap between germline ends came to 5 bases. CDR1 is SEHNR and CDR2 is FQNEAQ in the germline V gene (reference sequence). The full variable domain, in which reference TRBV7-9 and TRBJ2-1 provide the parts outside the CDR3, is DTGVSQNPRHKITKRGQNVTFRCDPISEHNRLYWYRQTLGQGPEFLTYFQNEAQLEKSRLLSDRFSAERPKGSFSTLEIQRTEQGDSAMYLCASTQYNEQFFGPGTRLTVL.

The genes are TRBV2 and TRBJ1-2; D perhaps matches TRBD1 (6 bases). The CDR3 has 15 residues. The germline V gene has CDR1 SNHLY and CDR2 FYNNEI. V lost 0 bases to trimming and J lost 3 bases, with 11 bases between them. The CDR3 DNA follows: TGTGCCAGCAGTGAAGCTAGGGGGTCCTACTATGGCTACACCTTC. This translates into CASSEARGSYYGYTF.

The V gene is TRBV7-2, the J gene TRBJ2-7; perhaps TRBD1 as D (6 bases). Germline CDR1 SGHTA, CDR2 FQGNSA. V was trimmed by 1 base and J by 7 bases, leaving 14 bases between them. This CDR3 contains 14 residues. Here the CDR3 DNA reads TGTGCCAGCAGCTTAGGCCGACAGGTTAGGGAGCAGTACTTC. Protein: CASSLGRQVREQYF.

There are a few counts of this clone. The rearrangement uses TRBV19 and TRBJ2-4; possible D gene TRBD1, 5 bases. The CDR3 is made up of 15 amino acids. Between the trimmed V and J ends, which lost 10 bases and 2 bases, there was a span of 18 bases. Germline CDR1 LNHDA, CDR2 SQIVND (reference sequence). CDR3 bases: TGTGCCACTACAGATGCAGGGTGGACCAAAAACATTCAGTACTTC. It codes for CATTDAGWTKNIQYF. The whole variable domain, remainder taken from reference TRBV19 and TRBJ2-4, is DGGITQSPKYLFRKEGQNVTLSCEQNLNHDAMYWYRQDPGQGLRLIYYSQIVNDFQKGDIAEGYSVSREKKESFPLTVTSAQKNPTAFYLCATTDAGWTKNIQYFGAGTRLSVL.

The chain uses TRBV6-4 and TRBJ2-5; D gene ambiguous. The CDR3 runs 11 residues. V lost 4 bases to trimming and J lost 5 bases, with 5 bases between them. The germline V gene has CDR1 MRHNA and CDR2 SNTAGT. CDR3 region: CASSAEETQYF. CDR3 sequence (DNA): TGTGCCAGCAGTGCGGAGGAGACCCAGTACTTC.

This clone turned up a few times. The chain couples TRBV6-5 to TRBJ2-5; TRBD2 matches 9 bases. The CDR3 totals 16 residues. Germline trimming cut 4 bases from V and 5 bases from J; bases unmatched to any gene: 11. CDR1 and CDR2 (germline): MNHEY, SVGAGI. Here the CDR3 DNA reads TGTGCCAGCAGTTCTCTAGCGGGGAGGGGAGGGGAGACCCAGTACTTC. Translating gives CASSSLAGRGGETQYF.

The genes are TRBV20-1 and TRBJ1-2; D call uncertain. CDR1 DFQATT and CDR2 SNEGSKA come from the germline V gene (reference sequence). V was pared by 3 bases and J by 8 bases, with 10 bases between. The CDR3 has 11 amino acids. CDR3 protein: CSASRGEGYTF. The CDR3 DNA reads TGCAGTGCTAGCCGAGGTGAGGGCTACACCTTC.